In this sample, the clone carrying this T cell receptor beta chain turned up once. This entry is derived from a study of blood T cell repertoires in COVID-19. Germline CDR1 reads SNHLY; CDR2 reads FYNNEI. This CDR3 spans 14 amino acids. The junction had 8 bases not matched to a gene; V was cut back by 6 bases and J by 6 bases. Sequencing used immunoSEQ multiplex PCR; TCRdb keeps in-frame clones, though not all of them. The repertoire has some 190,000 clones, 85% to 90% of them found once; the top ten carry under 3%. Sequencing used PBMCs or T cells enriched from blood (not recorded which). V and J are TRBV2 and TRBJ1-5, with 7 bases aligning to TRBD1. The sequence was collected from a middle-aged woman with acute COVID-19. CDR3 sequence: CASSGTVGGQPQHF. CDR3 nucleotides: TGTGCCAGCAGCGGGACAGTAGGCGGTCAGCCCCAGCATTTT.